The 27 T cell receptor beta chains given below trace back to one sample, sequenced in a study of blood T cell repertoires in COVID-19 (dated by TCRdb to the early 2020s). Library preparation was by the immunoSEQ multiplex PCR assay. In TCRdb, the immuneACCESS table is reduced to in-frame sequences with V and J assigned. These tables do not hold every clone; where another copy was compared, an unresolved V gene accounts for under half, and the others remain unexplained. The sample records hundreds of thousands of clones, 80% to 90% of which are singletons. Approximately 4.3% of the sample belongs to the ten largest clones. The sequencing input was peripheral blood. These receptors all come from a man aged 40-49 years with acute or convalescent COVID-19.

The rearrangement links TRBV3-1 (or the pseudogene TRBV3-2) to TRBJ2-7, with 7 bases identical to TRBD2. Germline CDR1 reads LGHDT; CDR2 reads YNNKEL (reference sequence). This CDR3 spans 14 amino acids. With V trimmed by 2 bases and J by 5 bases, 6 bases remained unmatched. The CDR3 loop is CASSQLAVRDEQYF. CDR3 in DNA: TGTGCCAGCAGCCAACTAGCGGTCAGAGACGAGCAGTACTTC.

The chain uses TRBV9 and TRBJ1-1, with D perhaps matching TRBD1 (5 bases). The germline CDR1 and CDR2 sequences are SGDLS and YYNGEE. The germline V and J ends were trimmed by 0 bases and 3 bases, with 12 bases remaining between them. The CDR3 totals 15 residues. CDR3 sequence reads: CASSVERREDTEAFF. The DNA of the CDR3 is TGTGCCAGCAGCGTAGAACGCAGGGAGGACACTGAAGCTTTCTTT.

This rearrangement joins TRBV5-1 to TRBJ2-7, with D possibly matching TRBD2 (5 bases). Germline CDR1 is SGHRS and CDR2 is YFSETQ. With 5 bases removed from V and 7 bases from J, the gap between germline ends came to 16 bases. The CDR3 loop spans 13 amino acids. The CDR3 bases are TGCGCCAGCAGAGAGCTCTCTTCGGGGGAGCAGTACTTC. Protein product: CASRELSSGEQYF.

The J gene is TRBJ1-1, the V gene TRBV7-8; perhaps TRBD1 as D (6 bases). The V end lost 1 base, the J end lost 3 bases, and 6 bases lay between the germline ends. Germline V gene data show CDR1 as SGHVS and CDR2 as FQNEAQ. This CDR3 comprises 13 residues. The DNA of the CDR3 is TGTGCCAGCAGCTTAGACAGGGACACTGAAGCTTTCTTT. Translated, it gives CASSLDRDTEAFF.

The rearrangement joins TRBV24-1 to TRBJ1-4; D is ambiguous. The V end lost 4 bases, the J end lost 0 bases, and 8 bases lay between the germline ends. CDR1 is KGHDR and CDR2 is SFDVKD in the germline V gene. The CDR3 is made up of 15 amino acids. As DNA, the CDR3 is TGTGCCACCAGTGAGTACACCTCAACTAATGAAAAACTGTTTTTT. Encoded protein: CATSEYTSTNEKLFF.

DNA of the CDR3: TGTGCCAGCTCACAACTACGGGGGGACACTGAAGCTTTCTTT. Translating it yields CASSQLRGDTEAFF. This chain links TRBV18 with TRBJ1-1, with D maybe TRBD1 (5 bases). Germline V gene sequence: CDR1 KGHSH, CDR2 LQKENI. The CDR3 has 14 amino acids. V shed 4 bases and J shed 3 bases, with 12 bases lying between them. The whole variable domain, remainder taken from reference TRBV18 and TRBJ1-1, is NAGVMQNPRHLVRRRGQEARLRCSPMKGHSHVYWYRQLPEEGLKFMVYLQKENIIDESGMPKERFSAEFPKEGPSILRIQQVVRGDSAAYFCASSQLRGDTEAFFGQGTRLTVV.

This clone has a single count. The chain combines TRBV25-1 with TRBJ1-1; no clear D gene. In germline, CDR1 is MGHDK, CDR2 SYGVNS. The CDR3 loop spans 11 amino acids. The V end was cut by 3 bases, the J end by 8 bases, with 7 bases between. In nucleotides, the CDR3 is TGTGCCAGCAGTGAGGGCAGGGAAGCTTTCTTT. Residues: CASSEGREAFF.

This clone was picked up one time. This chain joins TRBV2 and TRBJ1-1; D remains unclear. The CDR3 is 14 amino acids. The V and J ends lost 8 bases and 4 bases respectively, with 17 bases between them. Per germline, CDR1 SNHLY and CDR2 FYNNEI. The CDR3 reads CASRYPGESTEAFF. The CDR3 coding sequence is TGTGCCAGCCGCTATCCGGGAGAGAGCACTGAAGCTTTCTTT.

J is TRBJ2-3 and V is TRBV30; TRBD2 matches 12 bases. The CDR3 covers 14 residues. J lost 3 bases, V lost 5 bases, and 3 bases had no gene match. The germline CDR1 and CDR2 sequences are GTSNPN and SVGIG (reference sequence). CDR3 bases: TGTGCCTGGGTTACTAGCGGGGGGACAGATACGCAGTATTTT. Translated: CAWVTSGGTDTQYF.

This chain uses TRBV10-2 with TRBJ2-1; 8 bases match TRBD1. CDR3 length: 13 residues. Germline V lookup: CDR1 WSHSY, CDR2 SAAADI. V trimming: 6 bases; J trimming: 5 bases; junction bases outside the gene matches: 3. The CDR3, as DNA: TGCGCCAGCAGACAGGACAGGGACAATGAGCAGTTCTTC. It encodes CASRQDRDNEQFF.

This clone was recorded only once. The chain combines TRBV5-4 with TRBJ2-7, with a tentative D call TRBD1 (6 bases). Trimming took 0 bases from V and 3 from J, leaving 13 bases between them. The CDR3 sequence is 15 residues long. CDR1 is SGHNT and CDR2 is YYREEE in the germline V gene (reference sequence). The CDR3, as DNA: TGTGCCAGCAGCTTGGGGCAGGGGACCGGCTACGAGCAGTACTTC. Its protein is CASSLGQGTGYEQYF.

The chain couples TRBV10-3 to TRBJ1-5; no reliable D call. The germline gives CDR1 ENHRY, CDR2 SYGVKD. Trimming shortened V by 0 bases and J by 1 base, and 13 bases separated the two germline ends. The CDR3 length is 17 residues. CDR3 in amino acids: CAISESDSSWSNQPQHF. Written as DNA, the CDR3 is TGTGCCATCAGTGAGTCAGACTCCTCTTGGAGCAATCAGCCCCAGCATTTT.

The chain combines TRBV6-5 with TRBJ2-7; 12 nucleotides line up with TRBD1. Germline-derived CDR1 and CDR2 are MNHEY and SVGAGI. CDR3 size: 14 residues. Trimming at V came to 6 bases and at J to 4 bases, leaving 4 bases not matched to a gene. The CDR3 DNA reads as TGTGCCAGCAGGGGGACAGGGGGCCTGTACGAGCAGTACTTC. Its protein is CASRGTGGLYEQYF.

This sequence joins TRBV15 and TRBJ2-7; D not certain. Per germline, CDR1 LNHNV and CDR2 YYDKDF (reference sequence). The CDR3 has 12 amino acids. The V gene lost 2 bases and the J gene lost 5 bases, with 7 bases spanning the gap. The CDR3 region has the DNA TGTGCCACCAGCAGACTCGGAGACGAGCAGTACTTC. It is translated as CATSRLGDEQYF.

The chain carries TRBV19 and TRBJ2-7; maybe TRBD1 (5 bases). Germline CDR1 and CDR2: LNHDA and SQIVND (reference sequence). This CDR3 comprises 14 residues. V was trimmed by 2 bases and J by 1 base, leaving 9 bases between them. CDR3 bases: TGTGCCAGTAGTATAATGTCAGGGTCCTACGAGCAGTACTTC. This gives the protein CASSIMSGSYEQYF.

The chain links TRBV29-1 to TRBJ1-1; unclear D gene. In germline, CDR1 is SQVTM, CDR2 ANQGSEA. The CDR3 has 14 residues. V was pared by 6 bases and J by 1 base, with 15 bases between. The CDR3, as DNA: TGCAGCGTGGCCCCACGTCAAAGGAACACTGAAGCTTTCTTT. It translates to CSVAPRQRNTEAFF.

The V call is TRBV14, the J call TRBJ1-3; D unclear. This CDR3 spans 13 amino acids. Germline CDR1 is SGHDN and CDR2 is FVKESK. Between the trimmed V and J ends, which lost 8 bases and 1 base, there was a span of 9 bases. The CDR3 sequence: CASSGYSGNTIYF. The CDR3 nucleotides read TGTGCCAGCTCGGGTTATTCTGGAAACACCATATATTTT.

This clone occurred a few times. The gene calls are TRBV6-5 and TRBJ1-2, with TRBD1 as a possible D gene (6 bases). Looked up from germline, CDR1 is MNHEY and CDR2 is SVGAGI. V shed 7 bases and J shed 8 bases, with 23 bases lying between them. CDR3 size: 15 residues. The CDR3 nucleotides read TGTGCCAGCACGCCTGGGGGGGCCCTGAGTTGGGGCTACACCTTC. As protein: CASTPGGALSWGYTF.

The chain carries TRBV19 and TRBJ2-7; 10 nucleotides align to TRBD1. The germline V gene has CDR1 LNHDA and CDR2 SQIVND (reference sequence). J lost 4 bases, V lost 5 bases, and 5 bases had no gene match. There are 14 residues in the CDR3. The CDR3 loop reads CASSPRQGAYEQYF. In DNA form, the CDR3 reads TGTGCCAGTAGTCCTAGACAGGGGGCTTACGAGCAGTACTTC.

The J gene is TRBJ2-2, the V gene TRBV6-5, with D possibly matching TRBD2 (5 bases). The CDR3 sequence is 14 residues long. Trimming pared 7 bases from V and 0 bases from J, leaving 9 bases between. Looked up from germline, CDR1 is MNHEY and CDR2 is SVGAGI. For the CDR3, the DNA is TGTGCCAGCACCCGGGATCCGAACACCGGGGAGCTGTTTTTT. This encodes CASTRDPNTGELFF.

The chain couples TRBV27 to TRBJ2-6, with D perhaps TRBD1 (6 bases). Germline V gene lookup returns CDR1 MNHEY and CDR2 SMNVEV (reference sequence). V was cut by 6 bases and J by 0 bases, with 15 bases left in between. The CDR3 covers 17 residues. CDR3 protein: CASSPGHRNSGANVLTF. The CDR3 DNA follows: TGTGCCAGCAGCCCGGGACATAGAAACTCTGGGGCCAACGTCCTGACTTTC.

CDR3 protein: CSVEVTGSSDIQYF. CDR3 bases: TGCAGCGTTGAAGTAACGGGTAGCTCGGACATTCAGTACTTC. The V and J genes are TRBV29-1 and TRBJ2-4; the D is unclear. V lost 1 base and J 8 bases, leaving 15 bases between the germline ends. The CDR3 consists of 14 residues. Germline assignment: CDR1 SQVTM and CDR2 ANQGSEA.

This chain connects TRBV12-5 to TRBJ1-1, with TRBD1 as a possible D gene (5 bases). The CDR3 is 13 amino acids. Trimming stripped 5 bases from V and 4 bases from J, with 11 bases between. CDR1 and CDR2 from the germline V gene are LGHNT and FRNRAP. The CDR3 reads CASGARDGTEAFF. CDR3 coding DNA: TGTGCTAGTGGTGCCAGGGATGGCACTGAAGCTTTCTTT.

V gene TRBV7-9 combines with J gene TRBJ1-2; D remains unclear. CDR1 and CDR2 (germline): SEHNR, FQNEAQ (reference sequence). V gave up 2 bases and J gave up 4 bases, with 14 bases separating them. There are 15 residues in the CDR3. The CDR3 region has the DNA TGTGCCAGCAGCTTACCTTTGATAGACTCCTATGGCTACACCTTC. It translates to CASSLPLIDSYGYTF.

The J gene is TRBJ2-5, the V gene TRBV7-2; 8 bases align to TRBD1. V shed 2 bases, J shed 5 bases, and the junction held 4 bases outside the gene matches. The CDR3 is made up of 14 amino acids. The germline V gene encodes CDR1 SGHTA and CDR2 FQGNSA. The CDR3 sequence: CASSLMGDRETQYF. CDR3 bases: TGTGCCAGCAGCTTAATGGGGGACAGGGAGACCCAGTACTTC.

This chain connects TRBV7-9 to TRBJ2-2; TRBD1 is a possible D gene (6 bases). V lost 2 bases to trimming and J lost 3 bases, with 7 bases between them. Germline CDR1 SEHNR, CDR2 FQNEAQ (reference sequence). CDR3 size: 14 residues. CDR3 loop: CASSLRGYTGELFF. DNA for the CDR3: TGTGCCAGCAGCTTAAGGGGGTACACCGGGGAGCTGTTTTTT.

The CDR3 DNA follows: TGTGCCAGCAGCTTGGAACGCGGGGGGGCACGGGAGCAGTTCTTC. Amino acid sequence: CASSLERGGAREQFF. The chain has TRBV5-8 and TRBJ2-1; 9 bases agree with TRBD2. J gave up 10 bases and V 0 bases, and 8 bases lay outside the gene matches. CDR3 size: 15 residues. Germline loops: CDR1 SGHTS, CDR2 YDEGEE.